The subject of this entry is one TCR beta chain. This record belongs to a study of technical replicates of blood from several donors. Germline V CDR1 and CDR2: MGHRA, YSYEKL. The CDR3 has 14 residues. Trimming cost V 2 bases and J 7 bases, with 12 bases left between them. This table comes from immunoSEQ multiplex PCR, and its TCRdb copy is limited to in-frame clones, with some not included. The table records about 81,000 clones, around 95% of them present only once. V usage is TRBV4-1 and J usage is TRBJ1-5, with D possibly matching TRBD1 (5 bases). The sequence was collected from a human donor in good health. Sequencing was performed on T cells isolated from PBMCs. CDR3 protein: CASSQSGLRQPQHF. The DNA for the CDR3 is TGCGCCAGCAGCCAATCAGGGTTACGCCAGCCCCAGCATTTT.